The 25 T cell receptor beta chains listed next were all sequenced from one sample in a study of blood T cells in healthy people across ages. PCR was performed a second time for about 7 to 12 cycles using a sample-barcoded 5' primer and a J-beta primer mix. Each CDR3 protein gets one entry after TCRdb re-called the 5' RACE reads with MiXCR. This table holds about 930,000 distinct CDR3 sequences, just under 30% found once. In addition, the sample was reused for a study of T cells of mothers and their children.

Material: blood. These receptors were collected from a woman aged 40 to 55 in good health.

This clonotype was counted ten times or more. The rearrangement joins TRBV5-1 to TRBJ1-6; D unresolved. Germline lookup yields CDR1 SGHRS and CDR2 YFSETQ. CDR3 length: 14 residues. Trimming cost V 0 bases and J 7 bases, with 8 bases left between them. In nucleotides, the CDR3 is TGCGCCAGCAGCTTGGCCCAGGCCAATTCACCCCTCCACTTT. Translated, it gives CASSLAQANSPLHF.

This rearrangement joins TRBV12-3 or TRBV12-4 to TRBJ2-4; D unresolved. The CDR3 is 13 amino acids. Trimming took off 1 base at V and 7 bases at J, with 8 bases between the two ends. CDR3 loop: CASSLDGANIQYF. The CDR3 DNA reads TGTGCCAGCAGTTTAGATGGCGCGAACATTCAGTACTTC.

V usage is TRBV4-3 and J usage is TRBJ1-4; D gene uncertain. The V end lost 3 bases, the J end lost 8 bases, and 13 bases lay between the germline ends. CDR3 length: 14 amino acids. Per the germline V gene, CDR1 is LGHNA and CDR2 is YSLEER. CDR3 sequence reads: CASSHRGRQEKLFF. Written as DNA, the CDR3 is TGCGCCAGCAGCCATAGAGGCCGCCAAGAAAAACTGTTTTTT.

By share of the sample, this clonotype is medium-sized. In DNA form, the CDR3 reads TGCAGCGTTGAAGTAGGGCAGTCACTTTCCTACGAGCAGTACTTC. As protein: CSVEVGQSLSYEQYF. The J gene is TRBJ2-7, the V gene TRBV29-1; D is uncertain. The CDR3 is made up of 15 amino acids. Trimming removed 1 base from V and 1 base from J, with 14 bases in between. Per germline, CDR1 SQVTM and CDR2 ANQGSEA.

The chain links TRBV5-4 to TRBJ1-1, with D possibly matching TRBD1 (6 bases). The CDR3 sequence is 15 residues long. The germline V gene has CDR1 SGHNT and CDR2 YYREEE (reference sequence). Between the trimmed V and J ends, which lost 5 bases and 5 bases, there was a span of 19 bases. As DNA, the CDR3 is TGTGCCAGCAGACGAGGGGACCCGGGACAAACTGAAGCTTTCTTT. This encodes CASRRGDPGQTEAFF.

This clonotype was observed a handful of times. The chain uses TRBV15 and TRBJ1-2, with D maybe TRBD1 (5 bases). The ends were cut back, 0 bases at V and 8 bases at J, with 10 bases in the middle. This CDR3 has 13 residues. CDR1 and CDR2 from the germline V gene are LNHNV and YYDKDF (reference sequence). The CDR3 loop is CATSREQVGGYTF. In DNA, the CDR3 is TGTGCCACCAGCAGAGAACAGGTCGGGGGCTACACCTTC.

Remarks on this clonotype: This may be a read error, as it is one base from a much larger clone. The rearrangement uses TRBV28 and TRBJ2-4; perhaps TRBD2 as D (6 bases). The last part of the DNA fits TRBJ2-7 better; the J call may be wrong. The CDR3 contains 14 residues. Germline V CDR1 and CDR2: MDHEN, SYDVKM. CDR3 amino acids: CASRGVFSSYEQYF. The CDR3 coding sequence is TGTGCCAGCCGCGGGGTCTTTAGCTCCTACGAGCAGTACTTC.

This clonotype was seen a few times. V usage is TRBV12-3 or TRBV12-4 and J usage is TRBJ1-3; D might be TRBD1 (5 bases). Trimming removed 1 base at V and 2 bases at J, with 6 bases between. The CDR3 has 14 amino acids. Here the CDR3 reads CASSLGGAGNTIYF. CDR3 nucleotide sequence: TGTGCCAGCAGTTTAGGAGGGGCTGGAAACACCATATATTTT.

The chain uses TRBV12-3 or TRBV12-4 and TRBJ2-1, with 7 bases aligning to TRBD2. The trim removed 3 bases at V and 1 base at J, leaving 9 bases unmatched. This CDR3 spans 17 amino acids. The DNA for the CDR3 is TGTGCCAGCAGTTTCGGTGGGAGGGGAAGGTCCTACAATGAGCAGTTCTTC. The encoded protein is CASSFGGRGRSYNEQFF.

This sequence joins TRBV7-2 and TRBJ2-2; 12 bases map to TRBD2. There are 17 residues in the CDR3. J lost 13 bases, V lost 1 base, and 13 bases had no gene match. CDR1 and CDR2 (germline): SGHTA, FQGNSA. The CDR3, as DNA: TGTGCCAGCAGCTTAGGTCCCCCTAGCGGGGGGGGCCTGATGCTGTTTTTT. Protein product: CASSLGPPSGGGLMLFF.

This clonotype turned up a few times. The CDR3 reads CASRGTSTETQYF. The CDR3 DNA reads as TGCGCCAGCAGGGGGACTAGCACAGAGACCCAGTACTTC. The chain joins TRBV10-2 to TRBJ2-5; TRBD2 matches 9 bases. The CDR3 contains 13 residues. The V and J ends lost 6 bases and 4 bases, in that order; junction bases with no gene match: 3. CDR1 is WSHSY and CDR2 is SAAADI in the germline V gene.

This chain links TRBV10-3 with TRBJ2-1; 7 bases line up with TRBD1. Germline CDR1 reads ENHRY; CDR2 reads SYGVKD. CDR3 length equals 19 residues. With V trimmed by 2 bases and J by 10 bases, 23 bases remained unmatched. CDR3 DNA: TGTGCCATCAGTGAGACTTGGGACAGAAGCATCCTAGGGCATGGCGAGCAGTTCTTC. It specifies CAISETWDRSILGHGEQFF.

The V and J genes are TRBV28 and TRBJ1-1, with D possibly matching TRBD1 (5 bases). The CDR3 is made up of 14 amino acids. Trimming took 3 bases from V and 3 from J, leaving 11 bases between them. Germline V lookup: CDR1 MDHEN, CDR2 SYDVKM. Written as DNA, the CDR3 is TGTGCCAGCAGTTTCCGGGGGAGGTACACTGAAGCTTTCTTT. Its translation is CASSFRGRYTEAFF.

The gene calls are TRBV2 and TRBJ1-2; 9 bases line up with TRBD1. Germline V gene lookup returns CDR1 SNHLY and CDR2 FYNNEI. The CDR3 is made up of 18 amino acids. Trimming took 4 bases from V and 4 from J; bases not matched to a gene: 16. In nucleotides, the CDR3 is TGTGCCAGCAGTGGGGTATCCGGGACAGGGCGGTTAGTCTATGGCTACACCTTC. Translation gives CASSGVSGTGRLVYGYTF.

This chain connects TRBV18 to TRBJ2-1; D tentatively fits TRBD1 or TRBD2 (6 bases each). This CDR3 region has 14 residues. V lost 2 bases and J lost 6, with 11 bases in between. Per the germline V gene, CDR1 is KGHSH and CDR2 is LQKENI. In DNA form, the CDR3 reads TGTGCCAGCTCACCAGGAGGGGGGACCAATGAGCAGTTCTTC. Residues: CASSPGGGTNEQFF.

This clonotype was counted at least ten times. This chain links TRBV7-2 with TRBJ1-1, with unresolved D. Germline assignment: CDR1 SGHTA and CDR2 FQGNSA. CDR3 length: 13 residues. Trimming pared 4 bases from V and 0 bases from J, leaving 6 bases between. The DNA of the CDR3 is TGTGCCAGCAGCTCCACATTGAACACTGAAGCTTTCTTT. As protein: CASSSTLNTEAFF. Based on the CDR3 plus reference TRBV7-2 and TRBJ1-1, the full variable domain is GAGVSQSPSNKVTEKGKDVELRCDPISGHTALYWYRQSLGQGLEFLIYFQGNSAPDKSGLPSDRFSAERTGGSVSTLTIQRTQQEDSAVYLCASSSTLNTEAFFGQGTRLTVV.

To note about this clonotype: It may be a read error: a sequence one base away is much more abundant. The CDR3 sequence: CTISAAYEQYF. The CDR3 nucleotides are TGTACCATCAGTGCGGCCTACGAGCAGTACTTC. This chain links TRBV10-3 with TRBJ2-7; D not resolved. In germline, CDR1 is ENHRY, CDR2 SYGVKD. This CDR3 spans 11 amino acids.

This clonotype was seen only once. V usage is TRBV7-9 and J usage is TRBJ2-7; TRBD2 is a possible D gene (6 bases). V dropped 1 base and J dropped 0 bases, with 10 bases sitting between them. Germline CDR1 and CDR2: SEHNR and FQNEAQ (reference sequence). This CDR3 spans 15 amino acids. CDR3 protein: CASSLERAPSYEQYF. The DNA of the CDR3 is TGTGCCAGCAGCTTAGAGCGGGCCCCCTCCTACGAGCAGTACTTC.

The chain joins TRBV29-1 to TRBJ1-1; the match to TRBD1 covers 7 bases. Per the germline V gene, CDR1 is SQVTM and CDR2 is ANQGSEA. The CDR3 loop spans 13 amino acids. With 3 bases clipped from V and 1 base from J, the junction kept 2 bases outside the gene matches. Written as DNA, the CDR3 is TGCAGCGTTGATAGGGACAGGAACACTGAAGCTTTCTTT. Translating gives CSVDRDRNTEAFF.

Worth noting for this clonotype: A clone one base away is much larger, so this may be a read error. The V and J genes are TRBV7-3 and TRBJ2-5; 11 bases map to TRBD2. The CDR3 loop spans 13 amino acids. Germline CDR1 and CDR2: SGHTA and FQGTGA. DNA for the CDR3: TGTGCCGGCAGCTTCAATAGCGGGGGGGCAAAGTACTTC. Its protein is CAGSFNSGGAKYF.

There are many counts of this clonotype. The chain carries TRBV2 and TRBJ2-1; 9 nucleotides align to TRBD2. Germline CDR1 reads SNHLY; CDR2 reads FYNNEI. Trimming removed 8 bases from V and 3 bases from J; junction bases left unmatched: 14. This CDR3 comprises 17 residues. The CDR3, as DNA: TGTGCCAGCCGACAGAATATCGGTAGCGGGGGCTACAATGAGCAGTTCTTC. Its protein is CASRQNIGSGGYNEQFF. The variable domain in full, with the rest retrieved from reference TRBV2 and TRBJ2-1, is EPEVTQTPSHQVTQMGQEVILRCVPISNHLYFYWYRQILGQKVEFLVSFYNNEISEKSEIFDDQFSVERPDGSNFTLKIRSTKLEDSAMYFCASRQNIGSGGYNEQFFGPGTRLTVL.

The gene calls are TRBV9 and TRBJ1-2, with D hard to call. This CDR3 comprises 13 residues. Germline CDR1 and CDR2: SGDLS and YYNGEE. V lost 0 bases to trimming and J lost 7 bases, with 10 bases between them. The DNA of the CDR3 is TGTGCCAGCAGCGTAGTCTACGGCTCTGGCTACACCTTC. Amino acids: CASSVVYGSGYTF.

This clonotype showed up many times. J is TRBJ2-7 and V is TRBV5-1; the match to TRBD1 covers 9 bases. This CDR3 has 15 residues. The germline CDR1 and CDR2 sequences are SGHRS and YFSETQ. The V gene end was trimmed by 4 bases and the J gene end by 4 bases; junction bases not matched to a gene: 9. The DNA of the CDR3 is TGCGCCAGCAGCCCACAGGGGGCAAACGGTTACGAGCAGTACTTC. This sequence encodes CASSPQGANGYEQYF. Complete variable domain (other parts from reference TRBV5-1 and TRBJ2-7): KAGVTQTPRYLIKTRGQQVTLSCSPISGHRSVSWYQQTPGQGLQFLFEYFSETQRNKGNFPGRFSGRQFSNSRSEMNVSTLELGDSALYLCASSPQGANGYEQYFGPGTRLTVT.

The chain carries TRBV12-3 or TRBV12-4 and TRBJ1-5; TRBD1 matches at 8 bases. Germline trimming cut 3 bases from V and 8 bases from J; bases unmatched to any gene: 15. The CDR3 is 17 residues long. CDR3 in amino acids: CASSFRPDRQGKEPQHF. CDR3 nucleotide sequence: TGTGCCAGCAGTTTCCGCCCGGACCGACAGGGGAAAGAGCCCCAGCATTTT.

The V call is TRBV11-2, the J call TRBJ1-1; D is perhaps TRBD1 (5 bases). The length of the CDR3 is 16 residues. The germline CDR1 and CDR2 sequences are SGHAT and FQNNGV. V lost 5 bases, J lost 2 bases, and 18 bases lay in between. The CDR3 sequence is CASSLRSGTGNTEAFF. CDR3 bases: TGTGCCAGCAGCCTTCGGTCCGGGACGGGCAACACTGAAGCTTTCTTT.